This T cell receptor beta chain emerged from a study of OX40 agonist ivuxolimab in advanced cancers. Across the study: The patients' treatment was ivuxolimab, an agonistic anti-OX40 (CD134) antibody. Whole-study results and caveats: Average numbers of expanded clones were greater in CD8+ T cells than in CD4+. Among the lowest peripheral clonal expansion occurred in 0.1-3.0 mg/kg partial responders.

To note about this clone: What it binds is not known.

The V end was cut by 3 bases, the J end by 2 bases, with 13 bases between. The CDR3 loop spans 15 amino acids. Per the germline V gene, CDR1 is KGHSH and CDR2 is LQKENI. Only in-frame clones appear in the TCRdb table, and some are missing; sequencing was by immunoSEQ multiplex PCR. The table has tens of thousands of clones, 85% to 90% seen once. Material: CD4+ or CD8+ T cells sorted from blood, obtained in a trial of the OX40 agonist ivuxolimab. The sequence was collected from an adult with an advanced solid tumor such as melanoma, head and neck, liver or kidney cancer. The rearrangement links TRBV18 to TRBJ1-2, with D perhaps TRBD1 (5 bases). The CDR3: CASSPPGRTNYGYTF. Here the CDR3 DNA reads TGTGCCAGCTCACCTCCGGGACGGACAAACTATGGCTACACCTTC.